One sample yielded the 18 T cell receptor beta chains listed below, sequenced in a study of post-analysis software for immune sequencing data. The TCR beta cDNA libraries carried unique molecular identifiers. TCRdb ran MiXCR on the PCR reads and lists one entry per CDR3 protein. The repertoire consists of a few hundred thousand distinct CDR3 sequences, with about 40% occurring once and the leading ten covering approximately 7.6%. Their specific antigens are unknown. General study results and limits: About five TRBV segments, including TRBV5-6, TRBV5-1 and TRBV20-1, were more frequent in patients than controls.

Material for sequencing was blood. The receptors shown here come from a girl aged 2-10 years with multiple sclerosis.

V and J are TRBV27 and TRBJ1-4; the match to TRBD1 covers 10 bases. The germline CDR1 and CDR2 sequences are MNHEY and SMNVEV (reference sequence). This CDR3 comprises 16 residues. Germline trimming cut 5 bases from V and 7 bases from J; bases unmatched to any gene: 10. CDR3 sequence reads: CASSISPGQGLEKLFF. The CDR3 DNA reads as TGTGCCAGCAGTATCTCCCCGGGACAGGGGCTTGAAAAACTGTTTTTT.

The chain recombines TRBV28 with TRBJ2-4, with TRBD2 matching over 12 bases. This CDR3 contains 15 residues. Germline V gene lookup returns CDR1 MDHEN and CDR2 SYDVKM. The J segment lost 1 base and the V segment lost 8 bases, leaving 3 bases of the junction unmatched. The CDR3, as DNA: TGTGCCAGCGGTACTAGCGGGAGGGCCAAAAACATTCAGTACTTC. This sequence encodes CASGTSGRAKNIQYF.

The chain has TRBV3-1 and TRBJ1-1, with D tentatively TRBD1 (5 bases). Trimming pared 4 bases from V and 1 base from J, leaving 13 bases between. Germline V gene lookup returns CDR1 LGHDT and CDR2 YNNKEL (reference sequence). The CDR3 length is 15 residues. In DNA form, the CDR3 reads TGTGCCAGCAGCCGACGGGGCGCCGGGAACACTGAAGCTTTCTTT. Amino acids: CASSRRGAGNTEAFF.

The sample holds a few counts of this clonotype. The chain carries TRBV7-9 and TRBJ2-7, with D perhaps matching TRBD1 or TRBD2 (5 bases each). The germline V gene encodes CDR1 SEHNR and CDR2 FQNEAQ (reference sequence). The germline V and J ends were trimmed by 5 bases and 0 bases, with 20 bases remaining between them. This CDR3 contains 17 residues. CDR3 in DNA: TGTGCCAGCAGCACAGCCGGGGACGACCCCAACTCCTACGAGCAGTACTTC. It yields the protein CASSTAGDDPNSYEQYF.

This rearrangement joins TRBV18 to TRBJ1-2, with no clear D. Trimming shortened V by 0 bases and J by 2 bases, and 19 bases separated the two germline ends. Germline values: CDR1 KGHSH, CDR2 LQKENI. This CDR3 comprises 18 residues. The CDR3 DNA reads TGTGCCAGCTCACCACCGTTTATTATAACACCATACAACTATGGCTACACCTTC. Protein product: CASSPPFIITPYNYGYTF.

The chain combines TRBV10-3 with TRBJ1-1, with 7 bases identical to TRBD1. The CDR3 has 14 residues. The V gene's germline CDR1 is ENHRY and CDR2 SYGVKD. The junction had 13 bases not matched to a gene; V was cut back by 3 bases and J by 12 bases. CDR3 nucleotide sequence: TGTGCCATCAGTGAAGCCCCCGGACAGGCGAGAACTTTCTTT. Translated, it gives CAISEAPGQARTFF.

V usage is TRBV20-1 and J usage is TRBJ2-7; 8 nucleotides match TRBD1. Looked up from germline, CDR1 is DFQATT and CDR2 is SNEGSKA (reference sequence). The junction had 12 bases not matched to a gene; V was cut back by 2 bases and J by 3 bases. The CDR3 has 16 residues. In DNA form, the CDR3 reads TGCAGTGCTAGACACCGTGCGGACAGGGCTCACTACGAGCAGTACTTC. This gives the protein CSARHRADRAHYEQYF.

The rearrangement joins TRBV5-6 to TRBJ1-1; unclear D gene. Germline V gene data show CDR1 as SGHDT and CDR2 as YYEEEE. The germline V and J ends were trimmed by 0 bases and 1 base, with 7 bases remaining between them. The CDR3 runs 14 residues. CDR3 in amino acids: CASSLEARNTEAFF. CDR3 coding DNA: TGTGCCAGCAGCTTGGAGGCGCGGAACACTGAAGCTTTCTTT.

The chain couples TRBV6-2 or TRBV6-3 to TRBJ1-2; TRBD1 matches at 8 bases. Germline V gene sequence: CDR1 MNHEY, CDR2 SVGEGT. The trim removed 6 bases at V and 4 bases at J, leaving 7 bases unmatched. This CDR3 contains 14 residues. Written as DNA, the CDR3 is TGTGCCAGCAGGCGCGGACAGGGAAGCTATGGCTACACCTTC. This translates into CASRRGQGSYGYTF.

This clonotype has more than one count but fewer than ten. The rearrangement joins TRBV4-1 to TRBJ1-2, with 7 bases lining up with TRBD1. Germline trimming cut 2 bases from V and 10 bases from J; bases unmatched to any gene: 7. The germline V gene encodes CDR1 MGHRA and CDR2 YSYEKL. The CDR3 runs 13 residues. CDR3 in amino acids: CASSQSPGTVYTF. CDR3 in DNA: TGCGCCAGCAGCCAATCCCCCGGGACAGTCTACACCTTC.

This clonotype was seen a few times. V usage is TRBV20-1 and J usage is TRBJ1-5, with TRBD1 matching over 12 bases. Germline CDR1 and CDR2: DFQATT and SNEGSKA (reference sequence). The CDR3 runs to 15 residues. V shed 6 bases and J 6 bases; nucleotides not matched to a gene: 9. This chain's CDR3 is CSANPGQGASQPQHF. The CDR3 coding sequence is TGCAGTGCGAACCCGGGACAGGGGGCGAGTCAGCCCCAGCATTTT.

The chain carries TRBV29-1 and TRBJ1-1; D not certain. CDR1 and CDR2 (germline): SQVTM, ANQGSEA. With 7 bases removed from V and 1 base from J, the gap between germline ends came to 7 bases. The CDR3 consists of 11 residues. The CDR3 protein is CSAWGNTEAFF. DNA for the CDR3: TGCAGCGCCTGGGGGAACACTGAAGCTTTCTTT.

This clonotype was seen a handful of times. The gene calls are TRBV7-3 and TRBJ2-1, with D tentatively TRBD2 (5 bases). CDR3 length: 13 residues. The ends were cut back, 5 bases at V and 3 bases at J, with 8 bases in the middle. Per germline, CDR1 SGHTA and CDR2 FQGTGA. CDR3 sequence reads: CASSGEGYNEQFF. CDR3 DNA sequence: TGTGCCAGCAGCGGAGAGGGCTACAATGAGCAGTTCTTC.

The rearrangement uses TRBV12-3 or TRBV12-4 and TRBJ1-4, with D unclear. V was trimmed by 3 bases and J by 4 bases, leaving 6 bases between them. The CDR3 has 13 residues. The CDR3, as DNA: TGTGCCAGCAGTTTGTCGGGTAATGAAAAACTGTTTTTT. It translates to CASSLSGNEKLFF.

The chain links TRBV3-1 to TRBJ2-1, with 15 bases aligning to TRBD2. Germline lookup yields CDR1 LGHDT and CDR2 YNNKEL (reference sequence). V was clipped by 7 bases and J by 15 bases; unmatched bases: 10. The CDR3 runs 14 residues. The chain's CDR3 is CASTGLAGGNPPFF. The CDR3 region has the DNA TGTGCCAGCACAGGACTAGCGGGGGGGAACCCTCCGTTCTTC.

The chain combines TRBV4-2 with TRBJ2-1; D call uncertain. Germline V gene sequence: CDR1 LGHNA, CDR2 YNFKEQ. Trimming left V 3 bases short and J 4 bases short, with 13 bases between. CDR3 length: 15 amino acids. As DNA, the CDR3 is TGTGCCAGCAGCCATCGCCTCGACATTTACAATGAGCAGTTCTTC. Encoded protein: CASSHRLDIYNEQFF.

In its sample, this clonotype was seen many times. The chain carries TRBV12-3 or TRBV12-4 and TRBJ2-1; D unresolved. The germline V and J ends were trimmed by 0 bases and 7 bases, with 4 bases remaining between them. This CDR3 is 12 amino acids long. This CDR3 reads CASSLAGNEQFF. The CDR3 DNA reads TGTGCCAGCAGTTTAGCTGGGAATGAGCAGTTCTTC.

This clonotype was counted a few times. V gene TRBV29-1 combines with J gene TRBJ1-1; unclear D gene. This CDR3 has 12 amino acids. Germline V CDR1 and CDR2: SQVTM, ANQGSEA. V lost 5 bases and J lost 2, with 9 bases in between. DNA for the CDR3: TGCAGCGTTTTTTCTGGAAACACTGAAGCTTTCTTT. Protein product: CSVFSGNTEAFF.